The 17 T cell receptor beta chains listed next were all sequenced from one sample in a study of blood T cell repertoires in COVID-19. Libraries were prepared by immunoSEQ multiplex PCR; TCRdb keeps only in-frame clonotypes and omits some of them. The data contain fewer than 130,000 clones, 72% of them seen just once; the ten biggest clones take up 7.6%. Input material: peripheral blood. These receptors all come from a woman aged 60-75 years with acute or convalescent COVID-19.

The J gene is TRBJ2-2, the V gene TRBV5-6; no clear D. V gave up 1 base and J gave up 2 bases, with 15 bases separating them. This CDR3 is built from 17 residues. CDR1 is SGHDT and CDR2 is YYEEEE in the germline V gene. The CDR3 sequence is CASSLPLGLANTGELFF. The CDR3, as DNA: TGTGCCAGCAGCTTGCCACTCGGGTTGGCCAACACCGGGGAGCTGTTTTTT.

J is TRBJ1-4 and V is TRBV4-2; D gene ambiguous. Germline V gene sequence: CDR1 LGHNA, CDR2 YNFKEQ. The germline V and J ends were trimmed by 0 bases and 0 bases, with 8 bases remaining between them. The CDR3 is 16 residues long. This CDR3 is CASSQDRQATNEKLFF. CDR3 DNA sequence: TGTGCCAGCAGCCAAGATCGGCAGGCAACTAATGAAAAACTGTTTTTT.

The gene calls are TRBV24-1 and TRBJ2-3, with no clear D. Trimming pared 0 bases from V and 7 bases from J, leaving 7 bases between. Germline lookup yields CDR1 KGHDR and CDR2 SFDVKD. The CDR3 covers 13 residues. The CDR3 DNA reads TGTGCCACCAGTGATTTGCTAGGAAATACGCAGTATTTT. Amino acid sequence: CATSDLLGNTQYF.

This rearrangement joins TRBV6-5 to TRBJ2-5; weak D call: TRBD2 (5 bases). Germline V gene lookup returns CDR1 MNHEY and CDR2 SVGAGI. The CDR3 totals 13 residues. The V and J ends lost 8 bases and 2 bases respectively, with 12 bases between them. Written as DNA, the CDR3 is TGTGCCAGCCTCAAGCGGCTTCAAGAGACCCAGTACTTC. Translation gives CASLKRLQETQYF.

This sequence joins TRBV11-1 and TRBJ1-2; 7 nucleotides match TRBD1. Unmatched junction bases numbered 4, after V lost 4 bases and J lost 2 bases. Germline loops: CDR1 SGHAT, CDR2 FQDESV (reference sequence). The CDR3 has 14 amino acids. For the CDR3, the DNA is TGTGCCAGCAGCTCTACAGGGGAGAACTATGGCTACACCTTC. Translated: CASSSTGENYGYTF.

The chain joins TRBV20-1 to TRBJ1-2; TRBD1 matches at 7 bases. Trimming took 3 bases from V and 7 from J; bases not matched to a gene: 8. Per germline, CDR1 DFQATT and CDR2 SNEGSKA (reference sequence). CDR3 length: 13 residues. The CDR3, as DNA: TGCAGTGCTAGTCAGCAGGGGGGTCCTGGCTACACCTTC. Its translation: CSASQQGGPGYTF.

There are a few counts of this clone. The chain carries TRBV6-1 and TRBJ1-4; unclear D gene. CDR3 length: 14 residues. Trimming left V 3 bases short and J 4 bases short, with 9 bases between. The germline CDR1 and CDR2 sequences are MNHNS and SASEGT. Here the CDR3 reads CASSDVTVNEKLFF. The CDR3 bases are TGTGCCAGCAGTGATGTTACTGTTAATGAAAAACTGTTTTTT.

This clone was seen just once. The CDR3 reads CASSLAGTSGSQYF. The CDR3 DNA reads TGTGCCAGCAGCTTGGCCGGGACTAGCGGGTCGCAGTACTTC. The chain uses TRBV5-8 and TRBJ2-7, with 12 nucleotides matching TRBD2. The ends lost 0 bases at V and 9 bases at J; junction bases unmatched: 4. The CDR3 extends over 14 amino acids. The V gene's germline CDR1 is SGHTS and CDR2 YDEGEE.

This clone was seen more than once but under ten times. This chain connects TRBV3-1 (or the pseudogene TRBV3-2) to TRBJ1-1; the D gene is possibly TRBD1 (5 bases). Germline assignment: CDR1 LGHDT and CDR2 YNNKEL (reference sequence). CDR3 length: 13 residues. The V end was cut by 5 bases, the J end by 6 bases, with 13 bases between. CDR3 in DNA: TGTGCCAGCAGCTCGGACAAGAAGTCTGAAGCTTTCTTT. Its protein product is CASSSDKKSEAFF.

The V call is TRBV4-3, the J call TRBJ2-5; TRBD1 matches at 7 bases. This CDR3 spans 16 amino acids. Trimming took 5 bases from V and 1 from J; bases not matched to a gene: 10. CDR1 LGHNA and CDR2 YSLEER come from the germline V gene. CDR3 residues: CASSKYRGSAQETQYF. The CDR3 DNA is TGCGCCAGCAGCAAATACAGGGGCTCGGCCCAAGAGACCCAGTACTTC.

V and J are TRBV4-1 and TRBJ1-5, with 7 bases identical to TRBD1. CDR1 and CDR2 from the germline V gene are MGHRA and YSYEKL. The length of the CDR3 is 17 residues. J was trimmed by 3 bases and V by 0 bases; bases with no gene match: 8. As DNA, the CDR3 is TGCGCCAGCAGCCAAGATTTACAGGGGAATTTCAATCAGCCCCAGCATTTT. Translation gives CASSQDLQGNFNQPQHF.

V gene TRBV5-1 combines with J gene TRBJ1-2, with D possibly being TRBD1 (5 bases). Germline V gives CDR1 SGHRS, CDR2 YFSETQ. The V end was cut by 0 bases, the J end by 0 bases, with 18 bases between. There are 18 residues in the CDR3. The CDR3 bases are TGCGCCAGCAGCTTGGCGGGGGGGACCCTTCCAGCTAACTATGGCTACACCTTC. This encodes CASSLAGGTLPANYGYTF.

The genes are TRBV5-1 and TRBJ1-1, with 10 nucleotides matching TRBD1. J was trimmed by 0 bases and V by 5 bases; bases with no gene match: 7. This CDR3 has 16 residues. Germline V gene data show CDR1 as SGHRS and CDR2 as YFSETQ. In DNA form, the CDR3 reads TGCGCCAGCAGTACCGGGACAGGGGTTATGAACACTGAAGCTTTCTTT. Its protein product is CASSTGTGVMNTEAFF.

V is TRBV19 and J is TRBJ1-5, with D maybe TRBD1 (5 bases). The CDR3 spans 17 residues. V was cut by 4 bases and J by 0 bases, with 16 bases left in between. Germline V gene data show CDR1 as LNHDA and CDR2 as SQIVND (reference sequence). CDR3 sequence: CASSRDFIAYSNQPQHF. DNA for the CDR3: TGTGCCAGTAGTAGGGACTTTATCGCTTATAGCAATCAGCCCCAGCATTTT.

There are a few counts of this clone. This chain joins TRBV3-1 (or the pseudogene TRBV3-2) and TRBJ1-6; D might be TRBD1 (5 bases). This CDR3 region has 15 residues. Germline V lookup: CDR1 LGHDT, CDR2 YNNKEL (reference sequence). With 4 bases removed from V and 8 bases from J, the gap between germline ends came to 15 bases. The DNA of the CDR3 is TGTGCCAGCAGCCCAAGGGGCAGAAGAGATTCACCCCTCCACTTT. Residues: CASSPRGRRDSPLHF.

V is TRBV9 and J is TRBJ2-3; no clear D gene. The V gene lost 4 bases and the J gene lost 0 bases, with 6 bases spanning the gap. The germline gives CDR1 SGDLS, CDR2 YYNGEE. The length of the CDR3 is 13 residues. The CDR3: CASSPSSTDTQYF. The DNA for the CDR3 is TGTGCCAGCAGCCCGAGCAGCACAGATACGCAGTATTTT.

This clone was seen just once. V gene TRBV10-3 combines with J gene TRBJ1-2; maybe TRBD1 (6 bases). Trimming removed 2 bases from V and 6 bases from J, with 10 bases in between. Germline CDR1 ENHRY, CDR2 SYGVKD. This CDR3 contains 13 residues. CDR3 region: CAISEGWTDGYTF. The CDR3 nucleotides read TGTGCCATCAGTGAGGGGTGGACAGATGGCTACACCTTC.